What follows are 16 T cell receptor beta chains derived from one specimen sequenced in a study of T-cell reconstitution after alpha-beta-depleted transplantation in children. During its preparation, the TCRbeta library received unique molecular identifiers. One entry per CDR3 protein results from TCRdb running MiXCR on the PCR reads. The data contain 300,000 or so distinct CDR3 sequences, 23% of them singletons. The sample here was PBMCs, mostly from graft donor cells, taken 180 days after TCRalphabeta/CD19-depleted stem cell transplant. Receptor source: a male patient younger than 18 who had a stem cell transplant for acute lymphoblastic leukemia, so the T cells may come from the graft donor.

The table lists this clonotype with a count of one. The chain employs TRBV5-6 and TRBJ1-5; D gene unclear. This CDR3 spans 15 amino acids. Germline V gene lookup returns CDR1 SGHDT and CDR2 YYEEEE. Trimming took 0 bases from V and 2 from J, leaving 9 bases between them. The CDR3 region is CASSLALTGNQPQHF. The CDR3 region has the DNA TGTGCCAGCAGCTTGGCCCTCACGGGCAATCAGCCCCAGCATTTT.

V is TRBV11-3 and J is TRBJ2-1, with D unclear. Germline assignment: CDR1 SGHNT and CDR2 YENEEA. Trimming left V 1 base short and J 4 bases short, with 17 bases between. This CDR3 has 17 amino acids. CDR3 region: CASSLGLGIHEYNEQFF. The CDR3 DNA is TGTGCCAGCAGCTTAGGGCTCGGCATACATGAGTACAATGAGCAGTTCTTC.

This clonotype occurred a few times. The V and J genes are TRBV2 and TRBJ2-2; 9 positions match TRBD2. The CDR3 spans 15 residues. With V trimmed by 4 bases and J by 5 bases, 5 bases remained unmatched. Germline assignment: CDR1 SNHLY and CDR2 FYNNEI. CDR3 protein: CASSVVLAGTGELFF. The CDR3 coding sequence is TGTGCCAGCAGTGTCGTGCTAGCGGGAACCGGGGAGCTGTTTTTT.

The table lists this clonotype with a few counts. The rearrangement links TRBV29-1 to TRBJ2-3, with no clear D. The CDR3 runs to 10 residues. Germline assignment: CDR1 SQVTM and CDR2 ANQGSEA. Trimming stripped 7 bases from V and 4 bases from J, with 6 bases between. The CDR3 DNA follows: TGCAGCGGCGAATCAGATACGCAGTATTTT. It encodes CSGESDTQYF.

This clonotype has only a few counts. The chain combines TRBV9 with TRBJ2-2; 9 bases align to TRBD2. V gave up 2 bases and J gave up 6 bases; unmatched junction bases: 8. Per germline, CDR1 SGDLS and CDR2 YYNGEE. CDR3 length: 16 amino acids. The CDR3 sequence: CASSVLAGYFSGELFF. As DNA, the CDR3 is TGTGCCAGCAGCGTGCTAGCGGGATATTTCTCCGGGGAGCTGTTTTTT.

This clonotype was counted a few times. The chain carries TRBV12-3 or TRBV12-4 and TRBJ2-1, with D perhaps matching TRBD2 (5 bases). V lost 6 bases and J lost 2, with 17 bases in between. CDR3 length: 16 residues. The CDR3 is CASSLTLRAPYNEQFF. The CDR3 bases are TGTGCCAGCAGCCTTACTTTGAGGGCGCCCTACAATGAGCAGTTCTTC.

A few counts support this clonotype. This chain uses TRBV10-3 with TRBJ1-2; possible D gene TRBD1, 5 bases. The germline gives CDR1 ENHRY, CDR2 SYGVKD. The CDR3 consists of 13 residues. V lost 5 bases and J lost 4, with 11 bases in between. CDR3 coding DNA: TGTGCCATCAGTAGCGGGACGGTCTATGGCTACACCTTC. Translating it yields CAISSGTVYGYTF.

V usage is TRBV10-1 and J usage is TRBJ2-7; the D call may be TRBD1 or TRBD2 (5 bases each). V was clipped by 2 bases and J by 0 bases, with 11 bases between them. CDR1 WNHNN and CDR2 SYGVQD come from the germline V gene (reference sequence). CDR3 size: 15 residues. The CDR3, as DNA: TGCGCCAGCAGTGAGGATGGGGACGTCTCCTACGAGCAGTACTTC. This encodes CASSEDGDVSYEQYF.

This clonotype was counted between two and nine times. The chain has TRBV9 and TRBJ2-7, with D perhaps matching TRBD1 (5 bases). The CDR3 contains 18 residues. The germline gives CDR1 SGDLS, CDR2 YYNGEE. Trimming cost V 0 bases and J 0 bases, with 19 bases left between them. The CDR3 protein is CASSVGQSTDEGSYEQYF. The DNA for the CDR3 is TGTGCCAGCAGCGTAGGACAGTCGACGGATGAAGGCTCCTACGAGCAGTACTTC.

The rearrangement uses TRBV7-9 and TRBJ2-5; no definite D call. CDR1 is SEHNR and CDR2 is FQNEAQ in the germline V gene (reference sequence). The CDR3 is 15 amino acids. Trimming left V 6 bases short and J 2 bases short, with 16 bases between. CDR3 coding DNA: TGTGCCAGCAGTGAAGGACGGATTTTACAAGAGACCCAGTACTTC. This translates into CASSEGRILQETQYF.

The J gene is TRBJ1-3, the V gene TRBV20-1; possibly TRBD1 for D (5 bases). Germline V gives CDR1 DFQATT, CDR2 SNEGSKA (reference sequence). The CDR3 is made up of 13 amino acids. Trimming stripped 1 base from V and 3 bases from J, with 7 bases between. CDR3 region: CSARATDGNTIYF. The CDR3 DNA is TGCAGTGCTAGAGCGACAGATGGAAACACCATATATTTT.

This clonotype was seen a few times. The CDR3 loop is CSVAGGGSYEQYF. The CDR3 bases are TGCAGCGTTGCTGGGGGAGGCTCCTACGAGCAGTACTTC. The V call is TRBV29-1, the J call TRBJ2-7; D is perhaps TRBD2 (6 bases). This CDR3 is 13 amino acids long. The ends were cut back, 4 bases at V and 0 bases at J, with 10 bases in the middle. Germline V gives CDR1 SQVTM, CDR2 ANQGSEA.

This clonotype came up many times. CDR3 amino acids: CSANPRQGANIQYF. As DNA, the CDR3 is TGCAGTGCAAACCCCCGACAGGGGGCAAACATTCAGTACTTC. V gene TRBV20-1 combines with J gene TRBJ2-4; TRBD1 matches 10 bases. This CDR3 comprises 14 residues. CDR1 and CDR2 (germline): DFQATT, SNEGSKA (reference sequence). V shed 6 bases, J shed 6 bases, and the junction held 8 bases outside the gene matches.

The chain uses TRBV29-1 and TRBJ2-7; 7 bases line up with TRBD1. The CDR3 is made up of 14 amino acids. After removal of 4 bases from V and 3 bases from J, the junction contained 9 bases not matched to a gene. Germline V gene data show CDR1 as SQVTM and CDR2 as ANQGSEA. CDR3 coding DNA: TGCAGCGTTGTTACTGAGGGGGCCCACTACGAGCAGTACTTC. The encoded protein is CSVVTEGAHYEQYF.

This chain joins TRBV10-2 and TRBJ2-2; 8 positions match TRBD2. Germline values: CDR1 WSHSY, CDR2 SAAADI. The CDR3 runs to 17 residues. With 4 bases clipped from V and 0 bases from J, the junction kept 7 bases outside the gene matches. The chain's CDR3 is CASSVSRGLANTGELFF. Written as DNA, the CDR3 is TGCGCCAGCAGTGTAAGTCGGGGACTAGCGAACACCGGGGAGCTGTTTTTT.

The chain employs TRBV3-1 and TRBJ1-1, with D unresolved. This CDR3 spans 16 amino acids. The germline CDR1 and CDR2 sequences are LGHDT and YNNKEL (reference sequence). Trimming took off 4 bases at V and 6 bases at J, with 21 bases between the two ends. CDR3 sequence (DNA): TGTGCCAGCAGCCGACTAATAACAGAGGACCTTCCTGAAGCTTTCTTT. It encodes CASSRLITEDLPEAFF.